The clone carrying this T cell receptor (beta chain) has a single count. The Seattle patients joined while their infection was active and were tracked longitudinally afterward. This table comes from immunoSEQ multiplex PCR, and its TCRdb copy is limited to in-frame clones, with some not included. The sample yields approximately 64,000 clones, roughly 88% seen once. The CDR3 runs 16 residues. Germline V gene lookup returns CDR1 SGDLS and CDR2 YYNGEE. The ends were cut back, 3 bases at V and 3 bases at J, with 18 bases in the middle. This sample was included in a study of blood T cell repertoires in COVID-19. Study in general: Samples came from the United States, Italy and Spain, spanning acute and convalescent COVID-19. T cells, B-cell-depleted T cells, or PBMCs supplied cDNA or gDNA.

The origin of this receptor is a woman aged 60-75 years with COVID-19, enrolled during active disease. The specimen sequenced was peripheral blood. V and J are TRBV9 and TRBJ1-2; a possible D gene is TRBD1 (6 bases). The CDR3 DNA sequence: TGTGCCAGCAGCGCCTCCGGGGGGGCGGTCTACTATGGCTACACCTTC. Translation gives CASSASGGAVYYGYTF.